Below, 32 T cell receptor beta chains from the same sample are listed, as sequenced in a study of cytomegalovirus exposure and HLA in healthy donors (dated by TCRdb to about 2017). The method behind the library was the immunoSEQ multiplex PCR assay. TCRdb provides this immuneACCESS table in a form limited to in-frame rearrangements. Some clones are lacking; in checked studies, under half of them reflect an unresolved V gene, and why the rest are absent is not known. Counted in this sample were roughly 140,000 clones; approximately 93% of them appeared once. The ten most abundant clones make up about 0.7% of the sample. Sequences were obtained from PBMCs. The receptors were gathered from a man between 18 and 35 years old in good health and CMV-seronegative.

This clone was seen just once. This chain connects TRBV29-1 to TRBJ2-1, with TRBD2 as a possible D gene (5 bases). Germline V lookup: CDR1 SQVTM, CDR2 ANQGSEA. CDR3 length equals 14 residues. V lost 0 bases and J 9 bases, leaving 15 bases between the germline ends. Here the CDR3 DNA reads TGCAGCGTTGAAGACGGTGGCCTCCGGGGTGAGCAGTTCTTC. This codes for CSVEDGGLRGEQFF.

The chain is built from TRBV27 and TRBJ2-1, with D possibly being TRBD2 (6 bases). Trimming pared 3 bases from V and 3 bases from J, leaving 9 bases between. The CDR3 covers 14 residues. Germline values: CDR1 MNHEY, CDR2 SMNVEV (reference sequence). In nucleotides, the CDR3 is TGTGCCAGCAGTTTCAGTAGCGGCTACAATGAGCAGTTCTTC. This sequence encodes CASSFSSGYNEQFF.

V gene TRBV7-7 combines with J gene TRBJ2-2, with a weak D call TRBD1 (6 bases). This CDR3 is built from 16 residues. Trimming removed 5 bases at V and 7 bases at J, with 20 bases between. Germline V lookup: CDR1 SSHAT, CDR2 FNYEAQ (reference sequence). CDR3 loop: CASSPIKQGYGGELFF. As DNA, the CDR3 is TGTGCCAGCAGCCCAATCAAACAGGGTTATGGCGGGGAGCTGTTTTTT.

The chain recombines TRBV7-6 with TRBJ2-5, with D tentatively TRBD2 (6 bases). This CDR3 is 12 amino acids long. Germline V lookup: CDR1 SGHVS, CDR2 FNYEAQ. With 5 bases removed from V and 5 bases from J, the gap between germline ends came to 9 bases. Written as DNA, the CDR3 is TGTGCCAGCAGCCCCCGGGAGGAGACCCAGTACTTC. This sequence encodes CASSPREETQYF.

The V call is TRBV7-9, the J call TRBJ2-7; perhaps TRBD2 as D (5 bases). Germline CDR1 reads SEHNR; CDR2 reads FQNEAQ (reference sequence). The V and J ends lost 0 bases and 6 bases respectively, with 12 bases between them. CDR3 length: 14 residues. CDR3 sequence (DNA): TGTGCCAGCAGCTTAGCAGGTGGGAGCCCCGAGCAGTACGTC. As protein: CASSLAGGSPEQYV.

The count of this clone is one. The gene calls are TRBV19 and TRBJ1-5, with 8 nucleotides matching TRBD1. Looked up from germline, CDR1 is LNHDA and CDR2 is SQIVND (reference sequence). V gave up 4 bases and J gave up 2 bases; unmatched junction bases: 4. The length of the CDR3 is 15 residues. The chain's CDR3 is CASSTDRVGNQPQHF. The CDR3 DNA reads TGTGCCAGTAGTACGGACAGGGTTGGCAATCAGCCCCAGCATTTT.

This chain uses TRBV9 with TRBJ2-2; D is possibly TRBD2 (6 bases). Germline CDR1 is SGDLS and CDR2 is YYNGEE. The V gene lost 5 bases and the J gene lost 5 bases, with 22 bases spanning the gap. The CDR3 covers 17 residues. This chain's CDR3 is CASSVPRDSRRTGELFF. Here the CDR3 DNA reads TGTGCCAGCAGTGTCCCCCGGGACTCGAGGAGAACCGGGGAGCTGTTTTTT. Filled out from reference TRBV9 and TRBJ2-2, the complete variable domain reads DSGVTQTPKHLITATGQRVTLRCSPRSGDLSVYWYQQSLDQGLQFLIQYYNGEERAKGNILERFSAQQFPDLHSELNLSSLELGDSALYFCASSVPRDSRRTGELFFGEGSRLTVL.

The CDR3 DNA is TGTGCCAGCTCACCACCGACGGGGGGGCGTGATGAGCAGTTCTTC. Its protein product is CASSPPTGGRDEQFF. This rearrangement joins TRBV18 to TRBJ2-1, with 8 bases identical to TRBD2. The CDR3 length is 15 residues. Looked up from germline, CDR1 is KGHSH and CDR2 is LQKENI. The V and J ends lost 0 bases and 8 bases, in that order; junction bases with no gene match: 6.

The chain joins TRBV6-5 to TRBJ2-7, with D perhaps TRBD2 (7 bases). Looked up from germline, CDR1 is MNHEY and CDR2 is SVGAGI. This CDR3 is 14 amino acids long. The ends were cut back, 6 bases at V and 0 bases at J, with 12 bases in the middle. The CDR3 spells CASRPGGNSYEQYV. CDR3 sequence (DNA): TGTGCCAGCAGGCCGGGGGGCAACTCCTACGAGCAGTACGTC.

Here the CDR3 DNA reads TGTGCCAGCAGCGTAGGCAGGGGGCAAGAGACCCAGTACTTC. Amino acids: CASSVGRGQETQYF. The rearrangement uses TRBV9 and TRBJ2-5; TRBD1 agrees at 7 bases. CDR3 length: 14 residues. Germline CDR1 is SGDLS and CDR2 is YYNGEE. The V gene end was trimmed by 0 bases and the J gene end by 2 bases; junction bases not matched to a gene: 1.

In this sample, this clone turned up once. This rearrangement joins TRBV7-2 to TRBJ2-1; 9 positions agree with TRBD1. The CDR3 sequence is 15 residues long. The junction had 9 bases not matched to a gene; V was cut back by 5 bases and J by 7 bases. Germline CDR1 reads SGHTA; CDR2 reads FQGNSA. In nucleotides, the CDR3 is TGTGCCAGCAGCCTACGTCGGGACAGGGATAATGAGCAGTTCTTC. This encodes CASSLRRDRDNEQFF.

This clone appeared once. The chain is built from TRBV7-9 and TRBJ2-7, with D tentatively TRBD2 (5 bases). Trimming took 7 bases from V and 3 from J, leaving 16 bases between them. CDR1 is SEHNR and CDR2 is FQNEAQ in the germline V gene (reference sequence). The CDR3 consists of 14 residues. The CDR3 DNA is TGTGCCAGCACCCCACCCTCACGGGGCTACGAGCAGTACTTC. It codes for CASTPPSRGYEQYF.

This clone was seen more than once but under ten times. In nucleotides, the CDR3 is TGTGCTAGTGCCCCGAGTGGGGCTTTTTATGGCTACACCTTC. As protein: CASAPSGAFYGYTF. V gene TRBV12-5 combines with J gene TRBJ1-2; tentatively, D is TRBD1 (5 bases). CDR1 and CDR2 from the germline V gene are LGHNT and FRNRAP. The V end lost 7 bases, the J end lost 5 bases, and 17 bases lay between the germline ends. This CDR3 comprises 14 residues.

The rearrangement joins TRBV30 to TRBJ1-2; D remains ambiguous. Germline values: CDR1 GTSNPN, CDR2 SVGIG (reference sequence). This CDR3 has 8 amino acids. Deletions cut 2 bases from V and 11 bases from J, with 3 bases between. CDR3 in amino acids: CAWSPYTF. The CDR3 region has the DNA TGTGCCTGGAGTCCTTACACCTTC.

The genes are TRBV21-1 and TRBJ2-7; TRBD2, the table's D call, lacks a check against the DNA. TRBV21-1 is tagged as a pseudogene. The CDR3 consists of 17 residues. CDR3 region: CASSMDPNFGGGYEQYF. CDR3 coding DNA: TGTGCCAGCAGCATGGACCCCAATTTCGGCGGGGGCTACGAGCAGTACTTC.

The rearrangement uses TRBV7-9 and TRBJ2-5; 8 nucleotides align to TRBD1. This CDR3 is built from 17 residues. Germline V CDR1 and CDR2: SEHNR, FQNEAQ (reference sequence). J lost 1 base, V lost 3 bases, and 10 bases had no gene match. This chain's CDR3 is CASSFSPLDRGQETQYF. CDR3 bases: TGTGCCAGCAGCTTCAGCCCCCTTGACAGGGGCCAAGAGACCCAGTACTTC.

This sequence joins TRBV7-9 and TRBJ2-5; D perhaps matches TRBD1 (6 bases). V was cut by 5 bases and J by 3 bases, with 16 bases left in between. The germline V gene has CDR1 SEHNR and CDR2 FQNEAQ (reference sequence). The CDR3 totals 15 residues. CDR3: CASSPRTAAEETQYF. The CDR3 nucleotides are TGTGCCAGCAGCCCCCGGACAGCGGCGGAAGAGACCCAGTACTTC.

This sequence joins TRBV27 and TRBJ1-2; D unclear. V was trimmed by 5 bases and J by 6 bases, leaving 10 bases between them. CDR3 size: 12 residues. Per germline, CDR1 MNHEY and CDR2 SMNVEV (reference sequence). The CDR3 DNA sequence: TGTGCCAGCAGTCCCTCGGGGAATGGCTACACCTTC. This codes for CASSPSGNGYTF.

The chain couples TRBV5-1 to TRBJ2-1, with 9 bases identical to TRBD1. V lost 0 bases, J lost 7 bases, and 8 bases stayed unmatched. From germline, CDR1 is SGHRS and CDR2 YFSETQ. CDR3 length: 16 residues. CDR3 amino acids: CASSLVVGQGNNEQFF. CDR3 coding DNA: TGCGCCAGCAGCTTGGTCGTAGGACAGGGGAATAATGAGCAGTTCTTC.

The V gene is TRBV30, the J gene TRBJ1-1; a possible D gene is TRBD1 (6 bases). V dropped 5 bases and J dropped 1 base, with 17 bases sitting between them. The CDR3 is 15 amino acids. Germline assignment: CDR1 GTSNPN and CDR2 SVGIG (reference sequence). The CDR3 DNA sequence: TGTGCCTGGGTTTTCGGGGGGGCGGCGAACACTGAAGCTTTCTTT. It encodes CAWVFGGAANTEAFF.

The J gene is TRBJ2-5, the V gene TRBV7-7, with D possibly being TRBD2 (5 bases). This CDR3 has 14 residues. Deletions cut 6 bases from V and 5 bases from J, with 16 bases between. From germline, CDR1 is SSHAT and CDR2 FNYEAQ (reference sequence). CDR3 region: CASRAQGRSETQYF. The CDR3 region has the DNA TGTGCCAGCAGGGCTCAAGGGAGATCGGAGACCCAGTACTTC.

The rearrangement uses TRBV7-3 and TRBJ2-3, with D perhaps TRBD2 (5 bases). The CDR3 length is 13 residues. V lost 3 bases and J lost 6, with 10 bases in between. The V gene's germline CDR1 is SGHTA and CDR2 FQGTGA. In DNA form, the CDR3 reads TGTGCCAGCAGCTTCGGACTGAGGGATACGCAGTATTTT. Translation gives CASSFGLRDTQYF.

V usage is TRBV6-6 and J usage is TRBJ1-6; 8 bases line up with TRBD1. V lost 6 bases and J lost 6; bases outside the gene matches: 4. The CDR3 is 14 residues long. The germline CDR1 and CDR2 sequences are MNHNY and SVGAGI (reference sequence). In DNA, the CDR3 is TGTGCCAGCAGCCAGGGGGCTCCTAATTCACCCCTCCACTTT. Translating gives CASSQGAPNSPLHF.

This clone was detected only once. The chain is built from TRBV5-4 and TRBJ1-1; TRBD1 might be the D (6 bases). This CDR3 spans 15 amino acids. The germline gives CDR1 SGHNT, CDR2 YYREEE (reference sequence). Trimming removed 0 bases from V and 0 bases from J, with 9 bases in between. In DNA, the CDR3 is TGTGCCAGCAGCTTGGTTCAGGGGATGAACACTGAAGCTTTCTTT. It yields the protein CASSLVQGMNTEAFF.

This chain joins TRBV5-6 and TRBJ2-5; the D gene is possibly TRBD1 (5 bases). V was cut by 2 bases and J by 3 bases, with 17 bases left in between. Germline V CDR1 and CDR2: SGHDT, YYEEEE. The CDR3 extends over 16 amino acids. The CDR3 DNA sequence: TGTGCCAGCAGCTTCAGGACACCTCACCTGGAAGAGACCCAGTACTTC. It translates to CASSFRTPHLEETQYF.

This chain connects TRBV15 to TRBJ1-2; 8 bases agree with TRBD1. The V gene's germline CDR1 is LNHNV and CDR2 YYDKDF (reference sequence). Trimming cost V 4 bases and J 3 bases; bases outside gene matches: 16. The CDR3 contains 18 residues. The CDR3 protein is CATSNAARTGRIDYGYTF. CDR3 bases: TGTGCCACCAGCAACGCGGCGCGGACAGGGCGGATTGACTATGGCTACACCTTC.

The chain recombines TRBV27 with TRBJ1-2; D perhaps matches TRBD1 (6 bases). V lost 3 bases to trimming and J lost 2 bases, with 13 bases between them. The CDR3 has 15 residues. Germline V gene lookup returns CDR1 MNHEY and CDR2 SMNVEV (reference sequence). The CDR3 nucleotides read TGTGCCAGCAGTTTCTCAGGGGTTCCCAACTATGGCTACACCTTC. Protein: CASSFSGVPNYGYTF.

The genes are TRBV27 and TRBJ2-5, with 11 bases fitting TRBD2. Germline values: CDR1 MNHEY, CDR2 SMNVEV (reference sequence). With 1 base clipped from V and 0 bases from J, the junction kept 4 bases outside the gene matches. The length of the CDR3 is 17 residues. CDR3 DNA sequence: TGTGCCAGCAGTTTATTGTCTAGCGGGGGGTACCAAGAGACCCAGTACTTC. This translates into CASSLLSSGGYQETQYF.

The chain is built from TRBV28 and TRBJ1-3; 10 bases line up with TRBD1. CDR3 length: 15 residues. Germline CDR1 MDHEN, CDR2 SYDVKM. J gave up 0 bases and V 8 bases, and 4 bases lay outside the gene matches. For the CDR3, the DNA is TGTGCCAGCGTGGACAGGGGGACCTCTGGAAACACCATATATTTT. It is translated as CASVDRGTSGNTIYF.

J is TRBJ1-1 and V is TRBV7-9, with D perhaps matching TRBD1 (6 bases). V was cut by 5 bases and J by 1 base, with 14 bases left in between. Germline CDR1 is SEHNR and CDR2 is FQNEAQ (reference sequence). CDR3 length equals 15 residues. CDR3 nucleotide sequence: TGTGCCAGCAGCCCACAGGGAAGGGGGAACACTGAAGCTTTCTTT. As protein: CASSPQGRGNTEAFF. Combining the CDR3 with reference TRBV7-9 and TRBJ1-1 gives the whole variable domain DTGVSQNPRHKITKRGQNVTFRCDPISEHNRLYWYRQTLGQGPEFLTYFQNEAQLEKSRLLSDRFSAERPKGSFSTLEIQRTEQGDSAMYLCASSPQGRGNTEAFFGQGTRLTVV.

The chain joins TRBV7-9 to TRBJ2-1; 8 positions match TRBD1. Per germline, CDR1 SEHNR and CDR2 FQNEAQ (reference sequence). With 5 bases clipped from V and 0 bases from J, the junction kept 6 bases outside the gene matches. The CDR3 spans 16 residues. The CDR3: CASSGAQGVSYNEQFF. The CDR3 DNA is TGTGCCAGCAGCGGTGCACAGGGGGTCTCCTACAATGAGCAGTTCTTC.

V usage is TRBV6-4 and J usage is TRBJ2-4; a weak D match, TRBD1 (5 bases). CDR1 is MRHNA and CDR2 is SNTAGT in the germline V gene. V dropped 3 bases and J dropped 0 bases, with 15 bases sitting between them. The CDR3 totals 17 residues. The CDR3 loop is CASSDPDGHLAKNIQYF. The CDR3 nucleotides read TGTGCCAGCAGTGATCCCGACGGACATCTAGCCAAAAACATTCAGTACTTC.